Listed below are T cell receptor beta chains from one sample, sequenced in a study of blood T cells in healthy people across ages. TCRdb redid the calling of the 5' RACE reads with MiXCR, one entry per CDR3 protein. The profile shows 1.5 million to 2 million distinct CDR3 sequences, roughly 27% of them singletons. The specimen sequenced was blood. All receptors derive from a young woman in good health. Each CDR3 is given with its conserved first and last residue. The order of the fields is V gene, CDR3 protein.

TRBV19	CASSISGPSIVSDTQYF
TRBV6-5	CASSYDTPGAPYEQYF
TRBV29-1	CSVVGDGITYGYTF
TRBV6-5	CASSSSLAGGLEQYF
TRBV28	CASSFSPEGYTF
TRBV6-6	CASSPRGYSSYTF
TRBV27	CASSSLPGTGVGNEQFF
TRBV2	CASVRGVNTEAFF
TRBV3-1	CASSPYGAGAYEQYF
TRBV4-1	CASSQVVMDEQYF
TRBV9	CASRDLWGPANYGYTF
TRBV24-1	CATSDAGHGGRGTDTQYF
TRBV2	CARSTNEQFF
TRBV6-6	CASSYRDRTDTQYF
TRBV7-2	CASSFAGSLKTQYF
TRBV5-1	CASIKDGLSTDTQYF
TRBV29-1	CSVEGFGNTEAFF
TRBV18	CASSPGGDTEAFF
TRBV5-1	CASSLVGPIYEQYF
TRBV4-3	CASSQVRGYEQYF
TRBV6-5	CASSRTTAHPNTKAFF
TRBV5-6	CASSLAGAINEQFF
TRBV20-1	CSAARGAGGDTQYF
TRBV29-1	CSVESDYYNEQFF
TRBV27	CASTTLQGAMGNQPQHF
TRBV5-1	CASSLNAVNEQFF
TRBV6-4	CASSDPRGANVLTF
TRBV5-1	CASSWGAQNEQYF
TRBV10-3	CAIGISQSYEQYF
TRBV11-2	CASSLDYGRTYEQYF
TRBV28	CASGGGGFGETQYF
TRBV10-3	CAISSGPSYNEQFF
TRBV20-1	CSAREGLAGLKTQYF
TRBV6-6	CASGTGTRSYNEQFF
TRBV12-3/TRBV12-4	CASSNLVSGSTDTQYF
TRBV7-2	CASRKRLDLSTDTQYF
TRBV29-1	CSVGGQLRQETQYF
TRBV18	CASSGRQGDESPLHF
TRBV6-5	CASRSGGDTDTQYF
TRBV20-1	CSARSPNSDKNIQYF